This TCR beta chain originates from a study of cytotoxic CD8 clonotypes in ibrutinib-treated CLL. Study in general: A mean of around 270,000 productive templates and more than 75,000 productive rearrangements was obtained per sample. Study-wide results and limits: Sustained-remission and progressing patients had different sampling times.

Germline V gives CDR1 ENHRY, CDR2 SYGVKD. Trimming removed 10 bases from V and 8 bases from J; junction bases left unmatched: 9. The CDR3 has 14 amino acids. Sequencing used immunoSEQ multiplex PCR; TCRdb keeps in-frame clones, though not all of them. The sample holds some 120,000 clones; 84% are singletons and the top ten take about 3.5%. Points on this clone: Its target is unknown.

The clonotype originates from a human donor with chronic lymphocytic leukemia. The specimen comprised PBMCs, sampled after 24 months of ibrutinib treatment. V usage is TRBV10-3 and J usage is TRBJ2-1, with 12 bases that match TRBD2. The CDR3 spells CATRPSGGADEQFF. The CDR3 DNA sequence: TGTGCCACCCGGCCTAGCGGGGGGGCTGATGAGCAGTTCTTC.